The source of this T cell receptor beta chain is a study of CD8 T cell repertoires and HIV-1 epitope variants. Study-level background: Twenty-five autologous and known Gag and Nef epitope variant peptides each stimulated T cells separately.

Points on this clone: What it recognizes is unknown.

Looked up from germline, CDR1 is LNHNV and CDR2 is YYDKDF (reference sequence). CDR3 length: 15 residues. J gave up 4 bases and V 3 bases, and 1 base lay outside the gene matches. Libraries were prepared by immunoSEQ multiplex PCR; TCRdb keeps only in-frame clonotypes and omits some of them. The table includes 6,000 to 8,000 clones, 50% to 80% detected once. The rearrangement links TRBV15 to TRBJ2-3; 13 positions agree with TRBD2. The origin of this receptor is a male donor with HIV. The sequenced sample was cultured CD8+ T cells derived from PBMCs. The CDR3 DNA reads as TGTGCCACCAGCAGTACTAGCGGGGGGGCAGATACGCAGTATTTT. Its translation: CATSSTSGGADTQYF.